The 21 T cell receptor beta chains given below trace back to one sample, sequenced in a study of blood T cell repertoires in COVID-19 (dated by TCRdb to between 2020 and 2021). Library preparation used the immunoSEQ multiplex PCR assay. In its TCRdb copy, this immuneACCESS table keeps in-frame sequences only and misses some clones. Where compared with another copy, unresolved V genes explain less than half of these, and the others have no known cause. The sample yields about 260,000 clones; roughly nine tenths were counted once. The ten top clones hold roughly 9.8% of the sample. Material: peripheral blood. The receptors shown here come from a man in his forties who had recovered from COVID-19.

This rearrangement joins TRBV3-1 (or the pseudogene TRBV3-2) to TRBJ2-5, with 10 bases that match TRBD2. The CDR3 loop spans 16 amino acids. Trimming at V came to 2 bases and at J to 5 bases, leaving 8 bases not matched to a gene. The V gene's germline CDR1 is LGHDT and CDR2 YNNKEL (reference sequence). CDR3 sequence (DNA): TGTGCCAGCAGCCAACTGCAGCGGGGGGGCGGTGAGACCCAGTACTTC. Amino acids: CASSQLQRGGGETQYF.

The chain has TRBV13 and TRBJ2-7; D is possibly TRBD2 (6 bases). Trimming removed 0 bases at V and 3 bases at J, with 21 bases between. This CDR3 has 18 amino acids. Germline CDR1 PRHDT, CDR2 FYEKMQ (reference sequence). The chain's CDR3 is CASSLGGGRSLLGYEQYF. Written as DNA, the CDR3 is TGTGCCAGCAGCTTAGGGGGGGGACGGTCCTTATTGGGCTACGAGCAGTACTTC.

V gene TRBV6-5 combines with J gene TRBJ1-6; D remains unclear. The germline V gene has CDR1 MNHEY and CDR2 SVGAGI. The V end lost 8 bases, the J end lost 5 bases, and 13 bases lay between the germline ends. CDR3 length equals 14 residues. The CDR3 nucleotides are TGTGCCAGCGCGCCACAGCTGAATAATTCACCCCTCCACTTT. It is translated as CASAPQLNNSPLHF.

The chain links TRBV7-6 to TRBJ2-5, with 8 nucleotides matching TRBD2. The CDR3 contains 18 residues. CDR1 and CDR2 from the germline V gene are SGHVS and FNYEAQ. Germline trimming cut 2 bases from V and 2 bases from J; bases unmatched to any gene: 13. This CDR3 is CASSLRRGGPPSQETQYF. DNA of the CDR3: TGTGCCAGCAGCTTAAGACGGGGGGGCCCCCCCTCGCAAGAGACCCAGTACTTC.

The chain recombines TRBV15 with TRBJ1-6; no reliable D call. From germline, CDR1 is LNHNV and CDR2 YYDKDF (reference sequence). Trimming pared 3 bases from V and 8 bases from J, leaving 8 bases between. This CDR3 comprises 13 residues. CDR3 coding DNA: TGTGCCACCAGCAGGGGTGAGGATTCACCCCTCCACTTT. Translated, it gives CATSRGEDSPLHF.

The chain employs TRBV15 and TRBJ1-5; D gene uncertain. The CDR3 is 14 residues long. The germline V gene has CDR1 LNHNV and CDR2 YYDKDF (reference sequence). The V gene lost 2 bases and the J gene lost 0 bases, with 5 bases spanning the gap. CDR3 in amino acids: CATSRRYSNQPQHF. The CDR3 DNA reads as TGTGCCACCAGCAGACGGTATAGCAATCAGCCCCAGCATTTT. The complete variable domain, with remaining parts taken from reference TRBV15 and TRBJ1-5, reads DAMVIQNPRYQVTQFGKPVTLSCSQTLNHNVMYWYQQKSSQAPKLLFHYYDKDFNNEADTPDNFQSRRPNTSFCFLDIRSPGLGDTAMYLCATSRRYSNQPQHFGDGTRLSIL.

The chain recombines TRBV19 with TRBJ2-7; 9 positions agree with TRBD1. Looked up from germline, CDR1 is LNHDA and CDR2 is SQIVND (reference sequence). This CDR3 has 14 amino acids. V dropped 5 bases and J dropped 7; count of bases not matched to a gene: 9. DNA for the CDR3: TGTGCCAGTAGTCGCCGGGACAGGGTACGGGAGCAGTACTTC. Protein: CASSRRDRVREQYF.

The chain uses TRBV7-8 and TRBJ2-3; 8 positions agree with TRBD2. Unmatched junction bases numbered 5, after V lost 3 bases and J lost 0 bases. The germline V gene encodes CDR1 SGHVS and CDR2 FQNEAQ. The CDR3 has 16 residues. CDR3 in amino acids: CASSLNLAGSTDTQYF. The CDR3 DNA follows: TGTGCCAGCAGCTTGAATTTAGCGGGGAGCACAGATACGCAGTATTTT. The entire variable domain, with the rest obtained from reference TRBV7-8 and TRBJ2-3, is as follows: GAGVSQSPRYKVAKRGQDVALRCDPISGHVSLFWYQQALGQGPEFLTYFQNEAQLDKSGLPSDRFFAERPEGSVSTLKIQRTQQEDSAVYLCASSLNLAGSTDTQYFGPGTRLTVL.

The V call is TRBV6-5, the J call TRBJ2-5, with TRBD2 identical over 7 bases. The germline V gene encodes CDR1 MNHEY and CDR2 SVGAGI. CDR3 length equals 14 residues. The trim removed 5 bases at V and 1 base at J, leaving 4 bases unmatched. In nucleotides, the CDR3 is TGTGCCAGCAGTAGAGGCGGGGGCCAAGAGACCCAGTACTTC. Its translation: CASSRGGGQETQYF.

The chain links TRBV11-2 to TRBJ2-3; D may be TRBD1 (6 bases). V was clipped by 7 bases and J by 6 bases, with 14 bases between them. The CDR3 consists of 13 residues. Germline CDR1 SGHAT, CDR2 FQNNGV. For the CDR3, the DNA is TGTGCCAGCAACCAGGGGTTTGGGGATACGCAGTATTTT. It specifies CASNQGFGDTQYF. The full variable domain, its missing parts supplied by reference TRBV11-2 and TRBJ2-3, is EAGVAQSPRYKIIEKRQSVAFWCNPISGHATLYWYQQILGQGPKLLIQFQNNGVVDDSQLPKDRFSAERLKGVDSTLKIQPAKLEDSAVYLCASNQGFGDTQYFGPGTRLTVL.

This clone showed up just a few times. The chain links TRBV7-9 to TRBJ2-7; 12 bases agree with TRBD1. Germline V gene lookup returns CDR1 SEHNR and CDR2 FQNEAQ (reference sequence). The CDR3 has 14 residues. Unmatched junction bases numbered 4, after V lost 8 bases and J lost 2 bases. In nucleotides, the CDR3 is TGTGCCAGCGGGGACAGGGGGCTCCCCTACGAGCAGTACTTC. Translation gives CASGDRGLPYEQYF.

The rearrangement uses TRBV11-2 and TRBJ1-1, with D hard to call. Per germline, CDR1 SGHAT and CDR2 FQNNGV. The CDR3 is made up of 16 amino acids. Trimming shortened V by 4 bases and J by 1 base, and 16 bases separated the two germline ends. The CDR3 coding sequence is TGTGCCAGCAGCTCACTCCGAGGGCTGTCGAACACTGAAGCTTTCTTT. This sequence encodes CASSSLRGLSNTEAFF. The variable domain in full, with the rest retrieved from reference TRBV11-2 and TRBJ1-1, is EAGVAQSPRYKIIEKRQSVAFWCNPISGHATLYWYQQILGQGPKLLIQFQNNGVVDDSQLPKDRFSAERLKGVDSTLKIQPAKLEDSAVYLCASSSLRGLSNTEAFFGQGTRLTVV.

The chain uses TRBV19 and TRBJ1-1; D perhaps matches TRBD1 (6 bases). V lost 6 bases to trimming and J lost 8 bases, with 13 bases between them. The CDR3 is 12 residues long. The germline V gene encodes CDR1 LNHDA and CDR2 SQIVND (reference sequence). The CDR3 loop is CASRQGRAEAFF. CDR3 DNA sequence: TGTGCCAGTAGACAGGGTAGGGCCGAAGCTTTCTTT.

The chain couples TRBV25-1 to TRBJ2-2; perhaps TRBD2 as D (5 bases). Germline V lookup: CDR1 MGHDK, CDR2 SYGVNS. Trimming pared 6 bases from V and 0 bases from J, leaving 11 bases between. The CDR3 sequence is 15 residues long. In DNA, the CDR3 is TGTGCCAGCAGCCGCGGGCCAACGAACACCGGGGAGCTGTTTTTT. The encoded protein is CASSRGPTNTGELFF.

This chain uses TRBV12-5 with TRBJ2-1, with 7 nucleotides matching TRBD2. From germline, CDR1 is LGHNT and CDR2 FRNRAP. J was trimmed by 5 bases and V by 6 bases; bases with no gene match: 4. CDR3 length: 13 amino acids. CDR3 region: CASGLGGDNEQFF. CDR3 coding DNA: TGTGCTAGTGGCCTGGGAGGGGACAATGAGCAGTTCTTC.

This clone was counted once. This sequence joins TRBV10-3 and TRBJ2-5; the match to TRBD2 covers 14 bases. From germline, CDR1 is ENHRY and CDR2 SYGVKD. This CDR3 spans 17 amino acids. J was trimmed by 4 bases and V by 3 bases; bases with no gene match: 7. In DNA form, the CDR3 reads TGTGCCATCAGTGAATCGGTAGGACTAGCGGGGGGAGAGACCCAGTACTTC. It codes for CAISESVGLAGGETQYF.

The genes are TRBV4-2 and TRBJ1-2; perhaps TRBD1 as D (6 bases). V lost 2 bases to trimming and J lost 5 bases, with 12 bases between them. The CDR3 has 14 residues. Germline assignment: CDR1 LGHNA and CDR2 YNFKEQ. The CDR3 sequence: CASSQPDSLYGYTF. The CDR3 DNA reads as TGTGCCAGCAGCCAACCGGACAGCTTATATGGCTACACCTTC.

The rearrangement joins TRBV18 to TRBJ1-5; TRBD1 agrees at 7 bases. V shed 3 bases, J shed 0 bases, and the junction held 5 bases outside the gene matches. This CDR3 comprises 16 residues. Germline-derived CDR1 and CDR2 are KGHSH and LQKENI. The CDR3 region is CASSPTQGYSNQPQHF. Written as DNA, the CDR3 is TGTGCCAGCTCACCGACACAGGGGTATAGCAATCAGCCCCAGCATTTT.

V gene TRBV18 combines with J gene TRBJ2-6; possibly TRBD2 for D (5 bases). The germline gives CDR1 KGHSH, CDR2 LQKENI. The CDR3 covers 17 residues. Trimming took off 0 bases at V and 0 bases at J, with 9 bases between the two ends. The CDR3 coding sequence is TGTGCCAGCTCACCACCGGGTGGGAGCTCTGGGGCCAACGTCCTGACTTTC. Its translation: CASSPPGGSSGANVLTF.

V and J are TRBV5-4 and TRBJ2-2; D may be TRBD2 (6 bases). V was shortened by 4 bases and J by 4 bases, with 14 bases between the two germline ends. The germline V gene has CDR1 SGHNT and CDR2 YYREEE (reference sequence). The CDR3 length is 15 residues. The CDR3 loop reads CASSHPSDPTGELFF. The CDR3 region has the DNA TGTGCCAGCAGCCACCCTAGCGACCCCACCGGGGAGCTGTTTTTT.

This chain joins TRBV29-1 and TRBJ2-1; D might be TRBD2 (5 bases). V was trimmed by 7 bases and J by 0 bases, leaving 16 bases between them. Germline CDR1 is SQVTM and CDR2 is ANQGSEA. The CDR3 has 15 residues. The CDR3: CSAEGDISSYNEQFF. The CDR3 coding sequence is TGCAGCGCCGAGGGCGATATTAGCTCCTACAATGAGCAGTTCTTC.